The 24 T cell receptor beta chains reported below all come from one sample, sequenced in a study of T cell repertoires in ileal Crohn's disease. Sequencing was performed with immunoSEQ multiplex PCR; in TCRdb, only in-frame clones are kept and a portion is missing. This table holds about 10,000 clones, more than 60% found once. The sequencing input was ileal tissue. The receptor set was obtained from an adult with Crohn's disease.

J is TRBJ1-1 and V is TRBV11-2, with 9 bases lining up with TRBD1. The CDR3 length is 15 residues. The germline V gene has CDR1 SGHAT and CDR2 FQNNGV. J lost 10 bases, V lost 0 bases, and 9 bases had no gene match. CDR3 DNA sequence: TGTGCCAGCAGCTTAGAGACAGGGGGGGCCGGAGGAGCTTTCTTT. It specifies CASSLETGGAGGAFF.

V usage is TRBV9 and J usage is TRBJ1-2, with 8 bases that match TRBD1. The CDR3 consists of 16 residues. Germline CDR1 is SGDLS and CDR2 is YYNGEE. V shed 3 bases, J shed 4 bases, and the junction held 11 bases outside the gene matches. For the CDR3, the DNA is TGTGCCAGCAGCGAGGGGACAGGCTACCTCAGCTATGGCTACACCTTC. It is translated as CASSEGTGYLSYGYTF. Full variable domain (rest looked up from reference TRBV9 and TRBJ1-2): DSGVTQTPKHLITATGQRVTLRCSPRSGDLSVYWYQQSLDQGLQFLIQYYNGEERAKGNILERFSAQQFPDLHSELNLSSLELGDSALYFCASSEGTGYLSYGYTFGSGTRLTVV.

This chain connects TRBV28 to TRBJ2-7; 10 bases map to TRBD1. In germline, CDR1 is MDHEN, CDR2 SYDVKM. V gave up 11 bases and J gave up 3 bases; unmatched junction bases: 13. This CDR3 is 15 amino acids long. CDR3 nucleotide sequence: TGTGCCTGTGAGGTGACAGGGGGCACCAACTACGAGCAGTACTTC. This translates into CACEVTGGTNYEQYF.

V and J are TRBV4-1 and TRBJ2-7; 11 bases fit TRBD2. Germline trimming cut 4 bases from V and 2 bases from J; bases unmatched to any gene: 16. The length of the CDR3 is 19 residues. The germline gives CDR1 MGHRA, CDR2 YSYEKL. The CDR3 sequence is CASSRLRLAGIVVPYEQYF. In nucleotides, the CDR3 is TGCGCCAGCAGCCGCCTGCGACTAGCGGGGATTGTAGTCCCCTACGAGCAGTACTTC.

The J gene is TRBJ2-1, the V gene TRBV28; 10 bases map to TRBD2. The CDR3 has 13 amino acids. J lost 7 bases, V lost 8 bases, and 5 bases had no gene match. Germline CDR1 reads MDHEN; CDR2 reads SYDVKM. This CDR3 reads CASGRLAGNEQFF. The CDR3 region has the DNA TGTGCCAGCGGAAGACTAGCGGGTAATGAGCAGTTCTTC.

The chain has TRBV5-6 and TRBJ2-4, with D perhaps TRBD2 (5 bases). The germline V gene has CDR1 SGHDT and CDR2 YYEEEE. The CDR3 runs to 13 residues. V was clipped by 2 bases and J by 8 bases, with 11 bases between them. In DNA, the CDR3 is TGTGCCAGCAGCTTAGCGGCGGTGGACATTCAGTACTTC. Its protein is CASSLAAVDIQYF.

The chain combines TRBV5-1 with TRBJ2-5; 11 bases agree with TRBD2. Trimming took 2 bases from V and 3 from J; bases not matched to a gene: 3. This CDR3 is 15 amino acids long. Per the germline V gene, CDR1 is SGHRS and CDR2 is YFSETQ. The CDR3: CASSFSGGAEETQYF. CDR3 DNA sequence: TGCGCCAGCAGCTTTAGCGGGGGGGCCGAAGAGACCCAGTACTTC.

This rearrangement joins TRBV2 to TRBJ2-3, with 13 bases matching TRBD2. V shed 6 bases, J shed 3 bases, and the junction held 6 bases outside the gene matches. The CDR3 spans 16 residues. Germline V lookup: CDR1 SNHLY, CDR2 FYNNEI. The CDR3 region has the DNA TGTGCCAGCAGGGGGGGACTAGCGGGGAGGACAGATACGCAGTATTTT. Residues: CASRGGLAGRTDTQYF. The entire variable domain, with the rest obtained from reference TRBV2 and TRBJ2-3, is as follows: EPEVTQTPSHQVTQMGQEVILRCVPISNHLYFYWYRQILGQKVEFLVSFYNNEISEKSEIFDDQFSVERPDGSNFTLKIRSTKLEDSAMYFCASRGGLAGRTDTQYFGPGTRLTVL.

The chain uses TRBV10-3 and TRBJ1-2; D might be TRBD1 (5 bases). CDR3 length equals 15 residues. Trimming removed 0 bases at V and 6 bases at J, with 14 bases between. From germline, CDR1 is ENHRY and CDR2 SYGVKD. Here the CDR3 DNA reads TGTGCCATCAGTGAGTCAATTAGGCAGGGTGATGGCTACACCTTC. It specifies CAISESIRQGDGYTF.

The V and J genes are TRBV19 and TRBJ2-7; D is ambiguous. CDR1 LNHDA and CDR2 SQIVND come from the germline V gene (reference sequence). The CDR3 runs to 15 residues. Deletions cut 2 bases from V and 3 bases from J, with 14 bases between. The DNA of the CDR3 is TGTGCCAGTAGTATATGGGCCAGTGAATTCTACGAGCAGTACTTC. Translation gives CASSIWASEFYEQYF. The variable domain in full, completed from reference TRBV19 and TRBJ2-7, reads DGGITQSPKYLFRKEGQNVTLSCEQNLNHDAMYWYRQDPGQGLRLIYYSQIVNDFQKGDIAEGYSVSREKKESFPLTVTSAQKNPTAFYLCASSIWASEFYEQYFGPGTRLTVT.

The chain combines TRBV6-1 with TRBJ2-1; a weak D match, TRBD2 (5 bases). V was cut by 9 bases and J by 2 bases, with 17 bases left in between. The CDR3 spans 15 residues. Germline CDR1 MNHNS, CDR2 SASEGT. CDR3 coding DNA: TGTGCCAGTCTCGGGGTGCCAATAGCCTACAATGAGCAGTTCTTC. Translating gives CASLGVPIAYNEQFF.

The chain uses TRBV7-9 and TRBJ1-4; D may be TRBD1 (5 bases). V was pared by 0 bases and J by 7 bases, with 15 bases between. Germline V CDR1 and CDR2: SEHNR, FQNEAQ (reference sequence). The CDR3 length is 16 residues. CDR3 in DNA: TGTGCCAGCAGCTTAGCGCATGGGGGGGTAGGTGAAAAACTGTTTTTT. Translated: CASSLAHGGVGEKLFF.

The chain couples TRBV5-1 to TRBJ2-1; D is possibly TRBD1 (5 bases). The V gene's germline CDR1 is SGHRS and CDR2 YFSETQ. This CDR3 contains 13 residues. V lost 1 base, J lost 14 bases, and 16 bases lay in between. For the CDR3, the DNA is TGCGCCAGCAGCTTGCTCTACAGGACAACGGAGTTCTTC. It yields the protein CASSLLYRTTEFF. The entire variable domain, with the rest obtained from reference TRBV5-1 and TRBJ2-1, is as follows: KAGVTQTPRYLIKTRGQQVTLSCSPISGHRSVSWYQQTPGQGLQFLFEYFSETQRNKGNFPGRFSGRQFSNSRSEMNVSTLELGDSALYLCASSLLYRTTEFFGPGTRLTVL.

This clone was counted only a few times. This rearrangement joins TRBV7-3 to TRBJ2-3; the D is unclear. V lost 5 bases and J 4 bases, leaving 7 bases between the germline ends. There are 12 residues in the CDR3. Germline-derived CDR1 and CDR2 are SGHTA and FQGTGA. This chain's CDR3 is CASSPPADTQYF. In nucleotides, the CDR3 is TGTGCCAGCAGCCCCCCAGCAGATACGCAGTATTTT. Based on the CDR3 plus reference TRBV7-3 and TRBJ2-3, the full variable domain is GAGVSQTPSNKVTEKGKYVELRCDPISGHTALYWYRQSLGQGPEFLIYFQGTGAADDSGLPNDRFFAVRPEGSVSTLKIQRTERGDSAVYLCASSPPADTQYFGPGTRLTVL.

This clone is a singleton in its sample. The chain has TRBV4-1 and TRBJ2-1, with D perhaps TRBD2 (6 bases). Germline V lookup: CDR1 MGHRA, CDR2 YSYEKL. The CDR3 runs to 17 residues. Deletions cut 0 bases from V and 0 bases from J, with 12 bases between. This CDR3 reads CASSQDNRGSSYNEQFF. CDR3 DNA: TGCGCCAGCAGCCAAGATAATCGGGGGAGCTCCTACAATGAGCAGTTCTTC.

The chain's CDR3 is CASSQGRGPLHF. Written as DNA, the CDR3 is TGTGCCAGCAGTCAAGGCAGAGGACCCCTCCACTTT. V is TRBV27 and J is TRBJ1-6; no definite D call. V was trimmed by 5 bases and J by 12 bases, leaving 11 bases between them. Germline CDR1 and CDR2: MNHEY and SMNVEV (reference sequence). This CDR3 contains 12 residues.

The rearrangement uses TRBV25-1 and TRBJ2-7, with TRBD1 matching 7 bases. The CDR3 has 11 amino acids. Per the germline V gene, CDR1 is MGHDK and CDR2 is SYGVNS. Trimming removed 1 base from V and 13 bases from J; junction bases left unmatched: 4. The CDR3 coding sequence is TGTGCCAGCAGTGAATCAACAGGGGTATACTTC. This sequence encodes CASSESTGVYF.

This sequence joins TRBV19 and TRBJ1-1, with a tentative D call TRBD1 (5 bases). Per the germline V gene, CDR1 is LNHDA and CDR2 is SQIVND (reference sequence). With 5 bases removed from V and 5 bases from J, the gap between germline ends came to 9 bases. The CDR3 has 12 amino acids. The CDR3, as DNA: TGTGCCAGTAGTGCCAGGGTGACTGAAGCTTTCTTT. Translation gives CASSARVTEAFF. Combining the CDR3 with reference TRBV19 and TRBJ1-1 gives the whole variable domain DGGITQSPKYLFRKEGQNVTLSCEQNLNHDAMYWYRQDPGQGLRLIYYSQIVNDFQKGDIAEGYSVSREKKESFPLTVTSAQKNPTAFYLCASSARVTEAFFGQGTRLTVV.

The rearrangement joins TRBV6-5 to TRBJ1-2; no definite D call. The CDR3 is made up of 12 amino acids. Germline CDR1 MNHEY, CDR2 SVGAGI. Trimming shortened V by 2 bases and J by 2 bases, and 3 bases separated the two germline ends. The CDR3 DNA is TGTGCCAGCAGTTACCAAAACTATGGCTACACCTTC. Translated, it gives CASSYQNYGYTF.

This clone was observed a few times. This chain links TRBV29-1 with TRBJ1-5; no clear D. This CDR3 spans 14 amino acids. CDR1 is SQVTM, CDR2 ANQGSEA, per germline. Trimming took off 5 bases at V and 2 bases at J, with 13 bases between the two ends. The CDR3: CSVNSGSGNQPQHF. The CDR3 nucleotides are TGCAGCGTTAACTCGGGGTCGGGCAATCAGCCCCAGCATTTT.

The V and J genes are TRBV9 and TRBJ2-7, with TRBD2 matching 9 bases. The CDR3 covers 16 residues. Germline V gene data show CDR1 as SGDLS and CDR2 as YYNGEE. The V gene end was trimmed by 0 bases and the J gene end by 6 bases; junction bases not matched to a gene: 10. CDR3 sequence reads: CASSVALSGGPLEQYF. The CDR3 region has the DNA TGTGCCAGCAGCGTAGCTTTAAGCGGGGGGCCGCTCGAGCAGTACTTC.

The chain has TRBV27 and TRBJ1-1; 9 bases align to TRBD1. Germline V gene sequence: CDR1 MNHEY, CDR2 SMNVEV (reference sequence). The CDR3 loop spans 16 amino acids. V shed 7 bases and J 0 bases; nucleotides not matched to a gene: 9. CDR3 nucleotide sequence: TGTGCCAGCACCCCTGGGACAGGGCGGATGAACACTGAAGCTTTCTTT. It encodes CASTPGTGRMNTEAFF.

The chain is built from TRBV4-1 and TRBJ1-2; D gene uncertain. The CDR3 runs 11 residues. Germline assignment: CDR1 MGHRA and CDR2 YSYEKL. V lost 0 bases, J lost 7 bases, and 3 bases lay in between. CDR3 nucleotide sequence: TGCGCCAGCAGCCAAGACTCTGGCTACACCTTC. Encoded protein: CASSQDSGYTF.

The sample holds a few counts of this clone. The chain joins TRBV11-2 to TRBJ2-7, with 11 bases matching TRBD1. The V segment lost 2 bases and the J segment 4 bases; nucleotides outside the gene matches: 4. The CDR3 covers 15 residues. Per germline, CDR1 SGHAT and CDR2 FQNNGV. The CDR3 sequence is CASSLLGQGVYEQYF. The CDR3 DNA reads as TGTGCCAGCAGCTTATTGGGACAGGGGGTTTACGAGCAGTACTTC.